The 25 T cell receptor beta chains below come from one sample, sequenced in a study of blood T cell repertoires in COVID-19. Using immunoSEQ multiplex PCR, the repertoire was profiled, and TCRdb retains in-frame clones only, with some absent. The sample lists 120,000 to 150,000 clones, around four fifths occurring once. Sequenced sample: PBMCs or T cells enriched from blood (not recorded which). These receptor sequences come from a woman between 50 and 59 years old with acute COVID-19.

The CDR3 loop reads CASSPVFAGETDTQYF. The CDR3 DNA reads as TGTGCCAGCAGTCCCGTATTCGCGGGAGAAACAGATACGCAGTATTTT. V usage is TRBV7-3 and J usage is TRBJ2-3; 7 nucleotides match TRBD2. The CDR3 is 16 residues long. With V trimmed by 6 bases and J by 3 bases, 12 bases remained unmatched. Looked up from germline, CDR1 is SGHTA and CDR2 is FQGTGA.

This clone appeared many times. The V and J genes are TRBV3-1 (or the pseudogene TRBV3-2) and TRBJ2-7; D remains ambiguous. V was pared by 1 base and J by 4 bases, with 14 bases between. The germline V gene encodes CDR1 LGHDT and CDR2 YNNKEL (reference sequence). The CDR3 contains 15 residues. CDR3 residues: CASSQAPGRQYEQYF. The CDR3 DNA reads as TGTGCCAGCAGCCAAGCGCCCGGCAGACAATACGAGCAGTACTTC.

The chain links TRBV24-1 to TRBJ2-1; 7 bases match TRBD2. Looked up from germline, CDR1 is KGHDR and CDR2 is SFDVKD. This CDR3 comprises 16 residues. With V trimmed by 2 bases and J by 7 bases, 10 bases remained unmatched. The CDR3 nucleotides are TGTGCCACCAGTGATTACGAGGCGGGAGAGATGAATGAGCAGTTCTTC. Its translation is CATSDYEAGEMNEQFF.

The rearrangement links TRBV28 to TRBJ2-4, with TRBD2 identical over 8 bases. The V gene's germline CDR1 is MDHEN and CDR2 SYDVKM. The CDR3 contains 15 residues. Losses at the gene ends were 3 bases for V and 5 bases for J; bases not matched to a gene: 6. The CDR3 loop reads CASSFWREAENIQYF. The CDR3 DNA follows: TGTGCCAGCAGTTTCTGGCGGGAGGCGGAAAACATTCAGTACTTC.

V gene TRBV18 combines with J gene TRBJ1-3; D not certain. The CDR3 covers 11 residues. Trimming took off 8 bases at V and 6 bases at J, with 8 bases between the two ends. Germline V gene sequence: CDR1 KGHSH, CDR2 LQKENI. CDR3 sequence: CASGAANTIYF. The CDR3 nucleotides read TGTGCCAGCGGCGCGGCAAACACCATATATTTT.

The J gene is TRBJ2-5, the V gene TRBV5-1; D is perhaps TRBD2 (6 bases). The CDR3 is 15 amino acids. Per germline, CDR1 SGHRS and CDR2 YFSETQ. Trimming stripped 4 bases from V and 5 bases from J, with 18 bases between. The CDR3 bases are TGCGCCAGCAGCCCGGGGAGCGGGCCTCAGGAGACCCAGTACTTC. Its protein is CASSPGSGPQETQYF.

The chain carries TRBV6-2 or TRBV6-3 and TRBJ2-5, with D unclear. The CDR3 spans 13 residues. CDR1 and CDR2 from the germline V gene are MNHEY and SVGEGT. V was trimmed by 7 bases and J by 1 base, leaving 10 bases between them. The CDR3 nucleotides are TGTGCCAGCACCCCAGCCCTCCAAGAGACCCAGTACTTC. Translation gives CASTPALQETQYF.

This clone was recorded at least ten times. This chain connects TRBV25-1 to TRBJ2-1, with 8 bases fitting TRBD1. This CDR3 has 17 amino acids. Unmatched junction bases numbered 12, after V lost 4 bases and J lost 4 bases. The germline V gene encodes CDR1 MGHDK and CDR2 SYGVNS. The CDR3 region is CASSARDRSTTYNEQFF. The CDR3 bases are TGTGCCAGCAGTGCCCGGGACAGGAGCACTACGTACAATGAGCAGTTCTTC.

This clone appeared a single time. The chain uses TRBV5-4 and TRBJ2-2; the match to TRBD2 covers 12 bases. The CDR3 covers 16 residues. The V and J ends lost 7 bases and 1 base, in that order; junction bases with no gene match: 5. Germline V CDR1 and CDR2: SGHNT, YYREEE (reference sequence). CDR3 DNA sequence: TGTGCCAGCCATCCGGGACTAGCGGGGAACACCGGGGAGCTGTTTTTT. Protein sequence: CASHPGLAGNTGELFF.

The J gene is TRBJ1-1, the V gene TRBV5-1; TRBD1 matches at 9 bases. Germline lookup yields CDR1 SGHRS and CDR2 YFSETQ. The CDR3 has 14 residues. Losses at the gene ends were 4 bases for V and 1 base for J; bases not matched to a gene: 2. The CDR3 reads CASSPGQGNTEAFF. The CDR3 nucleotides are TGCGCCAGCAGCCCGGGACAGGGGAACACTGAAGCTTTCTTT.

The chain links TRBV3-1 (or the pseudogene TRBV3-2) to TRBJ2-2; 13 bases are a match to TRBD2. The CDR3 totals 19 residues. V shed 5 bases, J shed 5 bases, and the junction held 14 bases outside the gene matches. CDR1 is LGHDT, CDR2 YNNKEL, per germline (reference sequence). In DNA, the CDR3 is TGTGCCAGCAGCGACGGACTAGCGGGAGTTGCGGGTTGGACCGGGGAGCTGTTTTTT. Amino acid sequence: CASSDGLAGVAGWTGELFF.

The chain recombines TRBV4-2 with TRBJ1-3; tentative D call: TRBD1 (6 bases). Germline V gene data show CDR1 as LGHNA and CDR2 as YNFKEQ. Trimming pared 3 bases from V and 4 bases from J, leaving 22 bases between. The CDR3 length is 18 residues. The CDR3 loop is CASSHLGDRQMYGNTIYF. The CDR3 region has the DNA TGTGCCAGCAGCCACCTCGGCGACAGGCAAATGTACGGAAACACCATATATTTT.

This clone was counted a single time. The V gene is TRBV7-9, the J gene TRBJ2-7, with a tentative D call TRBD2 (5 bases). Germline V gene sequence: CDR1 SEHNR, CDR2 FQNEAQ (reference sequence). The CDR3 has 13 residues. Trimming cost V 1 base and J 7 bases, with 11 bases left between them. The CDR3 DNA sequence: TGTGCCAGCAGCTTAGTGTATGGCGGGGAGCAGTACTTC. Its translation: CASSLVYGGEQYF.

The sample holds one count of this clone. As DNA, the CDR3 is TGTGCCAGCAGTGCCTATCACAGTGCCGGGGCCAACGTCCTGACTTTC. Translation: CASSAYHSAGANVLTF. V and J are TRBV28 and TRBJ2-6; D ambiguous. The V gene's germline CDR1 is MDHEN and CDR2 SYDVKM. Trimming cost V 5 bases and J 4 bases, with 15 bases left between them. CDR3 length equals 16 residues.

CDR3 sequence reads: CASSYSPWGVDSYEQYF. The CDR3 coding sequence is TGTGCCAGCAGTTACTCCCCGTGGGGGGTCGACTCCTACGAGCAGTACTTC. The rearrangement links TRBV6-2 or TRBV6-3 to TRBJ2-7, with D maybe TRBD2 (6 bases). The CDR3 sequence is 17 residues long. The germline gives CDR1 MNHEY, CDR2 SVGEGT. The germline V and J ends were trimmed by 0 bases and 0 bases, with 15 bases remaining between them.

This clone was seen once. This chain uses TRBV6-5 with TRBJ1-2, with D possibly being TRBD1 (6 bases). This CDR3 contains 16 residues. The V end lost 4 bases, the J end lost 1 base, and 16 bases lay between the germline ends. The germline gives CDR1 MNHEY, CDR2 SVGAGI. As DNA, the CDR3 is TGTGCCAGCAGTTCCGATAACACAGGGTTTAACTATGGCTACACCTTC. Its translation: CASSSDNTGFNYGYTF.

CDR3 loop: CASSLGLAGMSTEAFF. CDR3 coding DNA: TGTGCCAGCAGCCTAGGATTGGCAGGGATGAGCACTGAAGCTTTCTTT. The chain combines TRBV7-9 with TRBJ1-1; perhaps TRBD1 as D (5 bases). The V and J ends lost 5 bases and 4 bases respectively, with 20 bases between them. Germline V gives CDR1 SEHNR, CDR2 FQNEAQ (reference sequence). This CDR3 region has 16 residues.

The gene calls are TRBV4-1 and TRBJ2-1, with D possibly matching TRBD2 (5 bases). The germline CDR1 and CDR2 sequences are MGHRA and YSYEKL. The V gene lost 0 bases and the J gene lost 8 bases, with 14 bases spanning the gap. This CDR3 region has 15 residues. The CDR3, as DNA: TGCGCCAGCAGCCAAGATAATGGGAGAATCTATGAGCAGTTCTTC. This gives the protein CASSQDNGRIYEQFF.

The chain uses TRBV28 and TRBJ1-2, with D unresolved. V was pared by 4 bases and J by 8 bases, with 11 bases between. Germline-derived CDR1 and CDR2 are MDHEN and SYDVKM. The CDR3 consists of 12 residues. The CDR3 loop reads CASSSPPEGYTF. The CDR3 coding sequence is TGTGCCAGCAGTTCCCCCCCAGAAGGCTACACCTTC.

Only one count was recorded for this clone. The V gene is TRBV3-1 (or the pseudogene TRBV3-2), the J gene TRBJ1-4, with TRBD1 identical over 9 bases. The trim removed 4 bases at V and 5 bases at J, leaving 5 bases unmatched. CDR3 size: 15 residues. In germline, CDR1 is LGHDT, CDR2 YNNKEL (reference sequence). The CDR3 here is CASSLTGGANEKLFF. The DNA for the CDR3 is TGTGCCAGCAGCCTAACAGGGGGCGCAAATGAAAAACTGTTTTTT.

The V gene is TRBV30, the J gene TRBJ1-1; D not certain. Germline values: CDR1 GTSNPN, CDR2 SVGIG (reference sequence). There are 15 residues in the CDR3. Trimming removed 2 bases at V and 4 bases at J, with 17 bases between. The CDR3 region is CAWSPPLVRFTEAFF. The CDR3 DNA sequence: TGTGCCTGGAGTCCCCCCCTCGTCCGGTTCACTGAAGCTTTCTTT. Drawing the rest from reference TRBV30 and TRBJ1-1, the complete variable domain is SQTIHQWPATLVQPVGSPLSLECTVEGTSNPNLYWYRQAAGRGLQLLFYSVGIGQISSEVPQNLSASRPQDRQFILSSKKLLLSDSGFYLCAWSPPLVRFTEAFFGQGTRLTVV.

V and J are TRBV28 and TRBJ1-3; 11 nucleotides line up with TRBD1. Trimming cost V 6 bases and J 0 bases; bases outside gene matches: 10. The V gene's germline CDR1 is MDHEN and CDR2 SYDVKM. CDR3 length: 18 amino acids. CDR3 loop: CASSSLPGQGDSGNTIYF. CDR3 sequence (DNA): TGTGCCAGCAGCTCACTTCCGGGACAGGGGGACTCTGGAAACACCATATATTTT.

This rearrangement joins TRBV5-1 to TRBJ2-2; 7 bases align to TRBD1. Germline lookup yields CDR1 SGHRS and CDR2 YFSETQ. The junction had 11 bases not matched to a gene; V was cut back by 3 bases and J by 6 bases. The CDR3 runs 16 residues. The CDR3 sequence: CASSSEGVGQAGELFF. CDR3 nucleotides: TGCGCCAGCAGCTCGGAAGGGGTCGGACAGGCCGGGGAGCTGTTTTTT.

V and J are TRBV2 and TRBJ2-7; possibly TRBD2 for D (5 bases). Between the trimmed V and J ends, which lost 6 bases and 7 bases, there was a span of 25 bases. This CDR3 is 16 amino acids long. Germline assignment: CDR1 SNHLY and CDR2 FYNNEI. CDR3 DNA sequence: TGTGCCAGCAGCTACGGGTTGGGCCTCAAGAGGGATGAGCAGTACTTC. It is translated as CASSYGLGLKRDEQYF.

This clone turned up a few times. This chain joins TRBV7-2 and TRBJ2-4, with D tentatively TRBD1 (5 bases). Trimming stripped 4 bases from V and 4 bases from J, with 14 bases between. The CDR3 totals 15 residues. Per germline, CDR1 SGHTA and CDR2 FQGNSA. CDR3 sequence reads: CASSSRQGNKNIQYF. The DNA of the CDR3 is TGTGCCAGCAGCTCACGCCAGGGAAATAAAAACATTCAGTACTTC.